A selection of T cell receptor beta chains follows, all from one sample in a study of beta chain features in type 1 diabetes. The protocol was immunoSEQ multiplex PCR, while the TCRdb copy is restricted to in-frame clones and leaves out a portion. This table holds approximately 60,000 clones, around 53% found once. The sequencing input was Tregs from blood. These receptors originate from a woman aged 40-49 years with type 1 diabetes. The CDR3 runs from the conserved cysteine through the conserved F or W. A D gene is named only where the DNA matches it firmly. Clone size is stated in some rows and not others, as once, few, many or a class when expanded.

cdr3_nt cdr3_aa d_call clone_size j_call v_call
TGTGCCATCAGTGAGTCGTTGGGGGGGTACGAGCAGTACTTC CAISESLGGYEQYF TRBD2 once TRBJ2-7 TRBV10-3
TGTGCCAGCAGCCCTAAGAGGGGAGGGTCTGACAACGAGCAGTACTTC CASSPKRGGSDNEQYF TRBD2 - TRBJ2-7 TRBV11-2
TGTGCCAGCAGCCGTGACAGGTCCCCCTACGAGCAGTACTTC CASSRDRSPYEQYF - - TRBJ2-7 TRBV4-2
TGTGCCAGCAGTCCCCAGGACAGGGCGGTTCAGCCCCAGCATTTT CASSPQDRAVQPQHF TRBD1 - TRBJ1-5 TRBV6-1
TGCGCCAGCAGCCAAGGGTCCGGAGTTTACGAGCAGTACTTC CASSQGSGVYEQYF - - TRBJ2-7 TRBV4-1
TGTGCCAGCAGCTTATCCCGGACTAGCGGGAGGCCGGCTGGGGCCAACGTCCTGACTTTC CASSLSRTSGRPAGANVLTF TRBD2 - TRBJ2-6 TRBV7-3
TGCGCCAGCAGCCAAGATTGGTCGGGCAGGGGGAACACAGATACGCAGTATTTT CASSQDWSGRGNTDTQYF TRBD1 medium-sized TRBJ2-3 TRBV4-3
TGTGCCAGCAGCGAAACGACAGGGGGTCAGGGTCAGCCCCAGCATTTT CASSETTGGQGQPQHF TRBD1 few TRBJ1-5 TRBV9
TGTGCCAGTCGAATTAGCTCCTACGAGCAGTACTTC CASRISSYEQYF - few TRBJ2-7 TRBV28
TGTGCCAGCAGTCCCCCAGCGGGGGGGCCTTATGAGCAGTTCTTC CASSPPAGGPYEQFF TRBD2 - TRBJ2-1 TRBV27
TGTGCCAGTAGTATTTATCATGGCAGAAGTAACTATGGCTACACCTTC CASSIYHGRSNYGYTF - once TRBJ1-2 TRBV19
TGTGCCACCGCGCCAACCTCAGGGATCTATGGCTACACCTTC CATAPTSGIYGYTF - - TRBJ1-2 TRBV6-5
TGTGCCAGCAGCCTAATGCAAAGCGGGGGGCCCGAGACCCAGTACTTC CASSLMQSGGPETQYF TRBD2 - TRBJ2-5 TRBV7-8
TGTGCCATCCGACAGGGGTTCGACCACGAGCAGTACTTC CAIRQGFDHEQYF TRBD1 - TRBJ2-7 TRBV10-3
TGTGCCATTACTTTGGGACAGGGAGACACTGAAGCTTTCTTT CAITLGQGDTEAFF TRBD1 few TRBJ1-1 TRBV7-9
TGCGCCAGCAGCCCCAGGGGGGAAAATCAGCCCCAGCATTTT CASSPRGENQPQHF TRBD1 - TRBJ1-5 TRBV4-1